This T cell receptor (beta chain) was profiled in a study of cytomegalovirus exposure and HLA in healthy donors. The V and J ends lost 8 bases and 6 bases respectively, with 16 bases between them. The CDR3 consists of 13 residues. CDR1 is SNHLY, CDR2 FYNNEI, per germline. Worth noting for this clone: This same CDR3 is encoded by further DNA sequences in the sample.

It was with 60 Vbeta and 13 Jbeta primers that the PCR ran. The method was immunoSEQ multiplex PCR; TCRdb's version includes in-frame clones alone and lacks a portion of them. The sample holds about 280,000 clones, 70% to 90% seen once. The TCR comes from a woman aged 18-35 years in good health and CMV-seronegative. The sample consisted of PBMCs. V and J are TRBV2 and TRBJ1-2; weak D call: TRBD1 (6 bases). CDR3 nucleotide sequence: TGTGCCAGCCTACAGACAGGTGTACATGGCTACACCTTC. Residues: CASLQTGVHGYTF.